What follows are 17 T cell receptor beta chains derived from one specimen sequenced in a study of memory CD4+ T cells and cytomegalovirus serostatus. Measured with immunoSEQ multiplex PCR; TCRdb has only the in-frame clones, and not every one. Of 45,000 to 60,000 clones in the sample, about 86% are singletons; the top ten hold 2%. The sort gate was single viable CD3+CD4+CD8-CD45RO+ cells for memory CD4+ T cells. Sequenced sample: memory CD4+ T cells from blood. These receptors came from an adult in good health and CMV-seropositive.

The rearrangement joins TRBV7-8 to TRBJ2-7; tentatively, D is TRBD1 (7 bases). The CDR3 is 14 residues long. Trimming cost V 7 bases and J 6 bases, with 19 bases left between them. Germline V gives CDR1 SGHVS, CDR2 FQNEAQ. The CDR3 here is CASTPNRQGGEQYF. The CDR3 coding sequence is TGTGCCAGCACCCCGAACCGACAGGGAGGCGAGCAGTACTTC.

J is TRBJ2-7 and V is TRBV27, with TRBD1 matching over 8 bases. CDR3 length equals 15 residues. From germline, CDR1 is MNHEY and CDR2 SMNVEV (reference sequence). V trimming: 6 bases; J trimming: 5 bases; junction bases outside the gene matches: 12. The CDR3 here is CASSPHNRDRNEQYF. The CDR3 DNA follows: TGTGCCAGCAGCCCCCATAACAGGGACAGGAACGAGCAGTACTTC.

The chain couples TRBV5-8 to TRBJ1-5; no reliable D call. The CDR3 runs 14 residues. V was trimmed by 4 bases and J by 6 bases, leaving 14 bases between them. Germline V CDR1 and CDR2: SGHTS, YDEGEE. The CDR3, as DNA: TGTGCCAGCAGCCACCCATGGGGTACTCAGCCCCAGCATTTT. It yields the protein CASSHPWGTQPQHF.

The chain combines TRBV7-2 with TRBJ2-7; 8 bases are a match to TRBD2. This CDR3 region has 17 residues. J lost 3 bases, V lost 5 bases, and 15 bases had no gene match. Germline values: CDR1 SGHTA, CDR2 FQGNSA. In DNA form, the CDR3 reads TGTGCCAGCAGCCCCCCGACGGGAGGGCCGACATTCTACGAGCAGTACTTC. Amino acids: CASSPPTGGPTFYEQYF.

The chain is built from TRBV7-2 and TRBJ2-7; 7 nucleotides agree with TRBD2. The CDR3 loop spans 15 amino acids. V shed 2 bases and J 5 bases; nucleotides not matched to a gene: 9. From germline, CDR1 is SGHTA and CDR2 FQGNSA. The chain's CDR3 is CASSLPLGGVHEQYF. The CDR3 bases are TGTGCCAGCAGCTTACCCCTGGGGGGGGTACACGAGCAGTACTTC.

V and J are TRBV15 and TRBJ1-2; possible D gene TRBD1, 5 bases. Germline V gives CDR1 LNHNV, CDR2 YYDKDF (reference sequence). V lost 3 bases and J 1 base, leaving 12 bases between the germline ends. The CDR3 is 15 amino acids. CDR3: CATSSPRGLNYGYTF. The CDR3 DNA is TGTGCCACCAGCAGCCCCCGGGGCCTTAACTATGGCTACACCTTC. Full variable domain (outside the CDR3, taken from reference TRBV15 and TRBJ1-2): DAMVIQNPRYQVTQFGKPVTLSCSQTLNHNVMYWYQQKSSQAPKLLFHYYDKDFNNEADTPDNFQSRRPNTSFCFLDIRSPGLGDTAMYLCATSSPRGLNYGYTFGSGTRLTVV.

This clone was recorded a few times. The V and J genes are TRBV2 and TRBJ1-1; D not resolved. This CDR3 has 14 residues. The V and J ends lost 4 bases and 0 bases respectively, with 9 bases between them. CDR1 is SNHLY, CDR2 FYNNEI, per germline. In DNA, the CDR3 is TGTGCCAGCAGTGTTAAACAGCTGAACACTGAAGCTTTCTTT. This encodes CASSVKQLNTEAFF.

The chain joins TRBV5-1 to TRBJ2-5; D assignment may be TRBD1 or TRBD2 (5 bases each). The germline gives CDR1 SGHRS, CDR2 YFSETQ. V was shortened by 0 bases and J by 4 bases, with 10 bases between the two germline ends. This CDR3 has 14 residues. The CDR3 bases are TGCGCCAGCAGCTTGGGGGGCCGGGGAGAGACCCAGTACTTC. Amino acids: CASSLGGRGETQYF. The variable domain in full, with the rest retrieved from reference TRBV5-1 and TRBJ2-5, is KAGVTQTPRYLIKTRGQQVTLSCSPISGHRSVSWYQQTPGQGLQFLFEYFSETQRNKGNFPGRFSGRQFSNSRSEMNVSTLELGDSALYLCASSLGGRGETQYFGPGTRLLVL.

J is TRBJ2-1 and V is TRBV9; no clear D gene. The CDR3 is 14 residues long. The germline CDR1 and CDR2 sequences are SGDLS and YYNGEE. The V and J ends lost 4 bases and 9 bases respectively, with 17 bases between them. The CDR3 sequence is CASSLSQVSGEQFF. In DNA, the CDR3 is TGTGCCAGCAGCCTCAGTCAGGTTTCCGGTGAGCAGTTCTTC. The full variable domain, with the rest looked up from reference TRBV9 and TRBJ2-1, is DSGVTQTPKHLITATGQRVTLRCSPRSGDLSVYWYQQSLDQGLQFLIQYYNGEERAKGNILERFSAQQFPDLHSELNLSSLELGDSALYFCASSLSQVSGEQFFGPGTRLTVL.

The chain carries TRBV7-2 and TRBJ2-1; D is ambiguous. Looked up from germline, CDR1 is SGHTA and CDR2 is FQGNSA. Trimming left V 3 bases short and J 2 bases short, with 5 bases between. This CDR3 is 13 amino acids long. The CDR3: CASSLTAYNEQFF. The CDR3 bases are TGTGCCAGCAGCTTGACCGCCTACAATGAGCAGTTCTTC. Full variable domain (rest looked up from reference TRBV7-2 and TRBJ2-1): GAGVSQSPSNKVTEKGKDVELRCDPISGHTALYWYRQSLGQGLEFLIYFQGNSAPDKSGLPSDRFSAERTGGSVSTLTIQRTQQEDSAVYLCASSLTAYNEQFFGPGTRLTVL.

Only one count was recorded for this clone. V usage is TRBV7-3 and J usage is TRBJ2-7, with D possibly being TRBD2 (6 bases). The length of the CDR3 is 14 residues. With 0 bases removed from V and 3 bases from J, the gap between germline ends came to 9 bases. Germline V lookup: CDR1 SGHTA, CDR2 FQGTGA. The CDR3 DNA follows: TGTGCCAGCAGCTTAACCGGGAGCGGCTACGAGCAGTACTTC. This sequence encodes CASSLTGSGYEQYF.

This clone was counted a few times. The chain carries TRBV10-1 and TRBJ2-1; D is unresolved. This CDR3 has 14 amino acids. CDR1 and CDR2 (germline): WNHNN, SYGVQD (reference sequence). The V and J ends lost 6 bases and 2 bases respectively, with 11 bases between them. The CDR3 DNA reads TGCGCCAGCAGAGGGCGCGGAACCTACAATGAGCAGTTCTTC. This sequence encodes CASRGRGTYNEQFF.

V gene TRBV27 combines with J gene TRBJ1-5, with D possibly TRBD1 on 5 matching bases. The CDR3 totals 15 residues. CDR1 is MNHEY, CDR2 SMNVEV, per germline (reference sequence). Trimming shortened V by 3 bases and J by 3 bases, and 12 bases separated the two germline ends. The chain's CDR3 is CASSFSGTFNQPQHF. The CDR3 coding sequence is TGTGCCAGCAGTTTCTCCGGGACCTTCAATCAGCCCCAGCATTTT.

The rearrangement links TRBV28 to TRBJ2-4; D is unclear. V was clipped by 7 bases and J by 8 bases, with 21 bases between them. CDR1 and CDR2 (germline): MDHEN, SYDVKM. This CDR3 is built from 15 residues. DNA for the CDR3: TGTGCCAGCACCTCCTCGGACGCCCGTGGGCACATTCAGTACTTC. It is translated as CASTSSDARGHIQYF.

The chain employs TRBV2 and TRBJ2-3, with unresolved D. Germline V gene data show CDR1 as SNHLY and CDR2 as FYNNEI. CDR3 length: 15 amino acids. V lost 5 bases and J lost 1, with 13 bases in between. Here the CDR3 DNA reads TGTGCCAGCAGTCCAGGTGGAATCGGCACAGATACGCAGTATTTT. This encodes CASSPGGIGTDTQYF.

The chain carries TRBV7-2 and TRBJ2-5; D ambiguous. The CDR3 consists of 16 residues. CDR1 and CDR2 (germline): SGHTA, FQGNSA. The V and J ends lost 2 bases and 4 bases respectively, with 17 bases between them. CDR3 region: CASSLQPGMVRETQYF. The CDR3 DNA sequence: TGTGCCAGCAGCTTACAGCCTGGGATGGTCCGAGAGACCCAGTACTTC.

The J gene is TRBJ1-2, the V gene TRBV5-1, with TRBD1 matching over 9 bases. Germline loops: CDR1 SGHRS, CDR2 YFSETQ. This CDR3 spans 13 amino acids. V was clipped by 4 bases and J by 7 bases; unmatched bases: 5. The CDR3 region has the DNA TGCGCCAGCAGCAGGGGACAGGGTTTTGGCTACACCTTC. Protein product: CASSRGQGFGYTF.